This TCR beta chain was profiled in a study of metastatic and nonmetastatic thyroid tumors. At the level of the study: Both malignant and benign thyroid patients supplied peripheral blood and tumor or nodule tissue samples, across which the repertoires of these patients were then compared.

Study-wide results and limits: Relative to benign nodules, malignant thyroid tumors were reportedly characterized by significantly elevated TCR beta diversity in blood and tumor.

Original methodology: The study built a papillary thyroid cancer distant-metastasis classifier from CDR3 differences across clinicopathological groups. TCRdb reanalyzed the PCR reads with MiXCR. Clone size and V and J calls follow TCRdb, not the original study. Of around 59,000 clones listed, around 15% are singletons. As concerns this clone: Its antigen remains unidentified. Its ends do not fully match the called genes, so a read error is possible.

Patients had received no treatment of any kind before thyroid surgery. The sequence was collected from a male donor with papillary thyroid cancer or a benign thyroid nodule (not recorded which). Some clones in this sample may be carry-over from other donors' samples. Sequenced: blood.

The CDR3 reads CASSLVGTVTLEQYF. The CDR3 DNA is TGTGCCAGCAGCTTAGTGGGGACAGTGACCCTCGAGCAGTACTTT. This chain joins TRBV7-9 and TRBJ2-7; 7 bases are shared with TRBD1. Germline loops: CDR1 SEHNR, CDR2 FQNEAQ (reference sequence). The CDR3 totals 15 residues. The full variable domain, completed using reference TRBV7-9 and TRBJ2-7, is DTGVSQNPRHKITKRGQNVTFRCDPISEHNRLYWYRQTLGQGPEFLTYFQNEAQLEKSRLLSDRFSAERPKGSFSTLEIQRTEQGDSAMYLCASSLVGTVTLEQYFGPGTRLTVT.